The clone carrying this T cell receptor (beta chain) was observed a few times. TCRdb's copy holds only in-frame clones and misses some; the assay was immunoSEQ multiplex PCR. The sample has about 62,000 clones, roughly 80% seen once. This sample was included in a study of radiotherapy plus CTLA-4 blockade in lung cancer. The length of the CDR3 is 14 residues. Germline values: CDR1 SNHLY, CDR2 FYNNEI. With 6 bases removed from V and 5 bases from J, the gap between germline ends came to 14 bases. The sample was peripheral blood, taken from a patient treated with radiotherapy plus ipilimumab. This clonotype was obtained from a human donor with non-small cell lung cancer who had a complete response to radiotherapy plus ipilimumab. V gene TRBV2 combines with J gene TRBJ1-5; the D gene is possibly TRBD1 (6 bases). The CDR3 DNA reads as TGTGCCAGCAGGGTCTGGGGGGCGGATCAGCCCCAGCATTTT. Translated: CASRVWGADQPQHF.